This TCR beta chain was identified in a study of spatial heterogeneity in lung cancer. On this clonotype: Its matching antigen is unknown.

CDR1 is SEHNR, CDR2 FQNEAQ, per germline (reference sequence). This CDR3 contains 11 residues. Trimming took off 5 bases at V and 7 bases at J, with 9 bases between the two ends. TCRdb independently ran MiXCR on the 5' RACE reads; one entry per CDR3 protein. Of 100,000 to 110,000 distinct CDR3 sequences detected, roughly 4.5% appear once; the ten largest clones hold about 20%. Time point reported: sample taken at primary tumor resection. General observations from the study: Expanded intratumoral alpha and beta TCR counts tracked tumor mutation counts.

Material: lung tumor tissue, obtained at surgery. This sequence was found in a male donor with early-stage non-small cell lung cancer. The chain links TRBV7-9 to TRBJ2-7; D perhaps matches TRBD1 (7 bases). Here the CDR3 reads CASSPGGEQYF. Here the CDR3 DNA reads TGTGCCAGCAGCCCAGGGGGGGAGCAGTACTTC.